The table lists the clone carrying this TCR beta chain with many counts. Antigen: not known. TCRdb reprocessed the 5' RACE reads with MiXCR, giving one entry per CDR3 protein. The sample shows 500,000 to 600,000 distinct CDR3 sequences, roughly 18% of them seen only once. Germline V gene lookup returns CDR1 SGHRS and CDR2 YFSETQ. This CDR3 region has 15 residues. The ends lost 0 bases at V and 4 bases at J; junction bases unmatched: 0. This sample was included in a study of T-cell memory formation after mild COVID-19. Notes on the study in general: There were some responding clones in pre-infection memory, which suggested that cross-reactive memory had joined.

The chain couples TRBV5-1 to TRBJ2-3; 12 bases fit TRBD2. The receptor was derived from an adult woman who had mild COVID-19 (a few samples of this study predate the infection). Cell type and time point are not known. Input material: PBMCs or a T cell subset sorted from them (not recorded which). CDR3 DNA sequence: TGCGCCAGCAGCTTGGGGACTAGCGGGGCAGATACGCAGTATTTT. Amino acid sequence: CASSLGTSGADTQYF.